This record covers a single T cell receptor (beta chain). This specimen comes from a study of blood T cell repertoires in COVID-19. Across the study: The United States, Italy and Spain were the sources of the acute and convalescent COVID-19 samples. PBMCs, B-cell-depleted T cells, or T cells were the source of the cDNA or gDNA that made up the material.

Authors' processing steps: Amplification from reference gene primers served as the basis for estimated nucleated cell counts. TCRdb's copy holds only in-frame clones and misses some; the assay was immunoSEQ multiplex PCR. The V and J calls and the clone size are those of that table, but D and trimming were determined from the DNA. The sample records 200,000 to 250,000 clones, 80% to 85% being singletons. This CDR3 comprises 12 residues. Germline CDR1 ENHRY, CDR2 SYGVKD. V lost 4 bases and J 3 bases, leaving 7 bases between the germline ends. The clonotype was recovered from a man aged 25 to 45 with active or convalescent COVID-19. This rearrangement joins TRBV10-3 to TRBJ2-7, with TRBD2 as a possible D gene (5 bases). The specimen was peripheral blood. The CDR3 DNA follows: TGTGCCATCAGTGGAGAGGGCTACGAGCAGTACTTC. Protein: CAISGEGYEQYF.